This TCR beta chain was retrieved from a study of cytomegalovirus exposure and HLA in healthy donors. General study findings and limits: The number of N-insertions in an Asian-associated ancestry cluster was reportedly below the approximately 700-donor mean in a later analysis. Several of the most significant clusters appeared, in a later analysis, to be linked to common viral pathogens. Reported performance of the classifier showed diagnosis of cytomegalovirus status with high specificity and sensitivity.

To note about this clone: Its antigen remains unidentified.

The length of the CDR3 is 16 residues. V trimming: 2 bases; J trimming: 5 bases; junction bases outside the gene matches: 10. Germline loops: CDR1 SEHNR, CDR2 FQNEAQ (reference sequence). Primers included in the PCR were 60 Vbeta and 13 Jbeta primers. In the source study's methods: In a later analysis, the count reached some 88 million unique TCR beta chains, with around 11 million shared. Generated by immunoSEQ multiplex PCR, the TCRdb table keeps only in-frame clones and is missing some. V, J and clone size are taken as reported in that table, and D and trimming were inferred from the DNA itself. The repertoire includes about 130,000 clones, over 80% of them detected once, and 20% sits in the top ten.

This chain joins TRBV7-9 and TRBJ2-7; 9 nucleotides align to TRBD1. Sequenced input: PBMCs. This sequence was found in a man in his late teens or twenties in good health and CMV-seropositive. The CDR3 reads CASSLSWDRVLDEQYF. The CDR3 DNA reads as TGTGCCAGCAGCTTATCTTGGGACAGGGTTCTGGACGAGCAGTACTTC.